This T cell receptor beta chain appears in the sequencing data of a study of low-dose radiotherapy and immunotherapy resistance in tumors. The V and J ends lost 7 bases and 2 bases, in that order; junction bases with no gene match: 4. This CDR3 has 14 residues. CDR1 is MDHEN and CDR2 is SYDVKM in the germline V gene. Patients eligible had advanced solid tumors without tumor-infiltrating lymphocytes. TRAV- and TRBV-specific primers primed first-strand cDNA, covering alpha and beta chains. PCR amplification of the TCRs was performed with Phusion for 15 to 25 PCR cycles, and it relied on a constant-region primer together with a V-primer adapter. Using its own MiXCR run on the reads, TCRdb lists one record per CDR3 protein. In the table there are about 12,000 distinct CDR3 sequences, approximately 80% of which are singletons.

This rearrangement joins TRBV28 to TRBJ1-3; TRBD1 agrees at 8 bases. The source is a human donor with advanced metastatic prostate, ovarian, gallbladder or colorectal cancer (not recorded which). This table probably holds off-target reads from a library built for another chain. In nucleotides, the CDR3 is TGTGCCAGCACCGAGGACAGGGCTGGAAACACCATATATTTT. Protein sequence: CASTEDRAGNTIYF.